Each of the 21 T cell receptor beta chains below was sequenced from the same sample in a study of graft-versus-host responses after intestinal transplantation. Investigators plated about 200,000 CFSE-labeled responder cells together with about 200,000 irradiated stimulator cells labeled with violet dye. Clones were read by immunoSEQ multiplex PCR, and TCRdb kept only the in-frame ones, dropping some. The top ten clones hold about 9% of a sample with about 21,000 clones, 30% to 40% of them seen once. The material sequenced was alloreactive CD8+ T cells from a mixed lymphocyte reaction culture, taken before intestinal transplant. Subset defined: CFSE-low proliferating T cells sorted from roughly six-day pre-transplant mixed lymphocyte reaction (GvH or HvG direction). These receptors were obtained from a human patient who received an intestinal transplant.

The chain joins TRBV11-2 to TRBJ2-2; TRBD1 agrees at 9 bases. Trimming took 4 bases from V and 2 from J; bases not matched to a gene: 5. The CDR3 has 16 residues. Germline CDR1 SGHAT, CDR2 FQNNGV. The CDR3 DNA reads as TGTGCCAGCAGCTGGGGACAGGGATTTAACACCGGGGAGCTGTTTTTT. It is translated as CASSWGQGFNTGELFF.

This clone showed up just a few times. The V and J genes are TRBV4-1 and TRBJ2-1, with 9 bases lining up with TRBD2. With 1 base clipped from V and 8 bases from J, the junction kept 6 bases outside the gene matches. The germline V gene encodes CDR1 MGHRA and CDR2 YSYEKL. The CDR3 has 15 amino acids. In DNA, the CDR3 is TGCGCCAGCAGCCAAGTAGGCGGGAGGGCGGATGAGCAGTTCTTC. This translates into CASSQVGGRADEQFF.

The rearrangement uses TRBV28 and TRBJ1-5; possible D gene TRBD1, 6 bases. The germline gives CDR1 MDHEN, CDR2 SYDVKM. V was pared by 1 base and J by 5 bases, with 12 bases between. This CDR3 is built from 15 residues. CDR3 amino acids: CASSLFVGQYQPQHF. The CDR3 bases are TGTGCCAGCAGTTTATTTGTGGGACAATATCAGCCCCAGCATTTT.

As to this clone: Other nucleotide sequences from this sample produce the same CDR3. J is TRBJ1-5 and V is TRBV6-5; a weak D match, TRBD1 (5 bases). V gave up 2 bases and J gave up 4 bases, with 6 bases separating them. CDR3 size: 13 residues. Germline V CDR1 and CDR2: MNHEY, SVGAGI. The DNA for the CDR3 is TGTGCCAGCAGTTACAGGGGAAATCAGCCCCAGCATTTT. Translation: CASSYRGNQPQHF.

This clone was observed a handful of times. This chain links TRBV2 with TRBJ2-7; TRBD2 aligns across 7 bases. After removal of 3 bases from V and 3 bases from J, the junction contained 5 bases not matched to a gene. Germline CDR1 reads SNHLY; CDR2 reads FYNNEI. The CDR3 spans 14 residues. The CDR3 nucleotides read TGTGCCAGCAGTGAGGGAGGGGTGGGCTACGAGCAGTACTTC. It yields the protein CASSEGGVGYEQYF.

This clone turned up a few times. The rearrangement joins TRBV2 to TRBJ2-7; D is undetermined. CDR1 is SNHLY, CDR2 FYNNEI, per germline. This CDR3 is 13 amino acids long. Trimming left V 2 bases short and J 3 bases short, with 8 bases between. The CDR3 DNA sequence: TGTGCCAGCAGTGAAACAAAATACTACGAGCAGTACTTC. It codes for CASSETKYYEQYF.

The table lists this clone with a few counts. The chain couples TRBV4-1 to TRBJ2-3; D is perhaps TRBD1 or TRBD2 (6 bases each). Germline lookup yields CDR1 MGHRA and CDR2 YSYEKL. CDR3 length: 14 residues. V lost 5 bases to trimming and J lost 4 bases, with 13 bases between them. CDR3 in amino acids: CASSGPGAPDTQYF. CDR3 bases: TGCGCCAGCAGCGGTCCGGGGGCCCCAGATACGCAGTATTTT.

This clone was seen a few times. Other DNA sequences in the same sample also yield this CDR3. V is TRBV30 and J is TRBJ2-2; possibly TRBD2 for D (6 bases). The V and J ends lost 2 bases and 6 bases respectively, with 10 bases between them. Germline CDR1 is GTSNPN and CDR2 is SVGIG (reference sequence). The CDR3 has 13 amino acids. The DNA for the CDR3 is TGTGCCTGGAGTATGGGACTCGCCGGGGAGCTGTTTTTT. Encoded protein: CAWSMGLAGELFF.

The chain recombines TRBV11-2 with TRBJ2-3; D gene unclear. Trimming stripped 4 bases from V and 5 bases from J, with 10 bases between. From germline, CDR1 is SGHAT and CDR2 FQNNGV. The CDR3 has 13 residues. The CDR3: CASSSISGDTQYF. DNA for the CDR3: TGTGCCAGCAGCTCGATATCCGGAGATACGCAGTATTTT.

This clone was seen a few times. This chain joins TRBV6-1 and TRBJ2-7, with 7 bases matching TRBD1. The CDR3 is 12 residues long. V trimming: 6 bases; J trimming: 6 bases; junction bases outside the gene matches: 5. The germline CDR1 and CDR2 sequences are MNHNS and SASEGT. The CDR3, as DNA: TGTGCCAGCAGCCATACAGGGGTCGAGCAGTACTTC. This translates into CASSHTGVEQYF.

The chain couples TRBV19 to TRBJ1-5; D gene uncertain. V was cut by 8 bases and J by 0 bases, with 17 bases left in between. CDR1 is LNHDA and CDR2 is SQIVND in the germline V gene (reference sequence). CDR3 length equals 16 residues. Here the CDR3 DNA reads TGTGCCAGTTCAACACCGACATCTTATAGCAATCAGCCCCAGCATTTT. It is translated as CASSTPTSYSNQPQHF.

The chain couples TRBV6-1 to TRBJ2-1; D gene ambiguous. Trimming pared 7 bases from V and 1 base from J, leaving 8 bases between. Looked up from germline, CDR1 is MNHNS and CDR2 is SASEGT. The CDR3 has 13 residues. DNA of the CDR3: TGTGCCAGCAAAACACTATCCTACAATGAGCAGTTCTTC. Residues: CASKTLSYNEQFF.

V gene TRBV25-1 combines with J gene TRBJ1-1; 7 positions match TRBD1. The V gene end was trimmed by 6 bases and the J gene end by 7 bases; junction bases not matched to a gene: 5. CDR3 length: 12 amino acids. Germline V gene lookup returns CDR1 MGHDK and CDR2 SYGVNS. CDR3 bases: TGTGCCAGCAGCGTAGGGACAGTTGAAGCTTTCTTT. It yields the protein CASSVGTVEAFF.

A word on this clone: At the DNA level, this CDR3 is encoded by other sequences in the same sample as well. This chain connects TRBV9 to TRBJ2-3; D possibly uses TRBD1 or TRBD2 (5 bases each). The CDR3 consists of 14 residues. Trimming took off 0 bases at V and 0 bases at J, with 5 bases between the two ends. CDR1 is SGDLS and CDR2 is YYNGEE in the germline V gene. CDR3 protein: CASSVGGSTDTQYF. The CDR3 nucleotides read TGTGCCAGCAGCGTAGGGGGGAGCACAGATACGCAGTATTTT. Full variable domain (rest looked up from reference TRBV9 and TRBJ2-3): DSGVTQTPKHLITATGQRVTLRCSPRSGDLSVYWYQQSLDQGLQFLIQYYNGEERAKGNILERFSAQQFPDLHSELNLSSLELGDSALYFCASSVGGSTDTQYFGPGTRLTVL.

The rearrangement uses TRBV12-5 and TRBJ2-1; D possibly corresponds to TRBD2 (6 bases). Looked up from germline, CDR1 is LGHNT and CDR2 is FRNRAP. V gave up 5 bases and J gave up 9 bases, with 14 bases separating them. CDR3 length equals 13 residues. CDR3 sequence (DNA): TGTGCTAGTGGTACCCGGGGAGGCGGTGAGCAGTTCTTC. Protein sequence: CASGTRGGGEQFF.

The rearrangement links TRBV6-4 to TRBJ2-7, with TRBD1 matching 10 bases. The V and J ends lost 6 bases and 6 bases, in that order; junction bases with no gene match: 2. CDR3 length equals 12 residues. The germline CDR1 and CDR2 sequences are MRHNA and SNTAGT. The CDR3 protein is CASSGTGVEQYF. Written as DNA, the CDR3 is TGTGCCAGCAGCGGGACAGGGGTCGAGCAGTACTTC.

The V and J genes are TRBV7-9 and TRBJ1-1, with a possible D match to TRBD1 (5 bases). Germline V lookup: CDR1 SEHNR, CDR2 FQNEAQ (reference sequence). The CDR3 loop spans 15 amino acids. Trimming pared 1 base from V and 0 bases from J, leaving 9 bases between. The CDR3 is CASSLGMGVNTEAFF. The CDR3, as DNA: TGTGCCAGCAGCTTAGGGATGGGGGTGAACACTGAAGCTTTCTTT. Using reference TRBV7-9 and TRBJ1-1 for the parts outside the CDR3, the full variable domain is DTGVSQNPRHKITKRGQNVTFRCDPISEHNRLYWYRQTLGQGPEFLTYFQNEAQLEKSRLLSDRFSAERPKGSFSTLEIQRTEQGDSAMYLCASSLGMGVNTEAFFGQGTRLTVV.

This chain links TRBV4-1 with TRBJ2-3; D gene ambiguous. CDR3 size: 19 residues. CDR1 and CDR2 (germline): MGHRA, YSYEKL. Trimming stripped 2 bases from V and 4 bases from J, with 25 bases between. In DNA, the CDR3 is TGCGCCAGCAGCCAATCTCCCCCGGACGCGACGTATTTTTCAGATACGCAGTATTTT. It is translated as CASSQSPPDATYFSDTQYF.

The chain uses TRBV10-2 and TRBJ1-4, with a tentative D call TRBD1 (5 bases). Germline assignment: CDR1 WSHSY and CDR2 SAAADI. Trimming shortened V by 10 bases and J by 6 bases, and 24 bases separated the two germline ends. This CDR3 comprises 16 residues. CDR3: CATKNLSTDAYEKLFF. The CDR3 DNA reads as TGCGCCACCAAAAACCTGTCGACAGACGCCTATGAAAAACTGTTTTTT.

In its sample, this clone was seen a few times. V and J are TRBV28 and TRBJ1-1, with a possible D match to TRBD1 (5 bases). Germline V gives CDR1 MDHEN, CDR2 SYDVKM. The CDR3 consists of 14 residues. Trimming removed 3 bases at V and 5 bases at J, with 13 bases between. This chain's CDR3 is CASSFGRAGTEAFF. In DNA form, the CDR3 reads TGTGCCAGCAGTTTCGGCAGGGCGGGTACTGAAGCTTTCTTT.

This clone was picked up a small number of times. Other DNA sequences in the sample encode the same CDR3. This sequence joins TRBV7-6 and TRBJ2-3, with TRBD2 matching 7 bases. V lost 5 bases, J lost 3 bases, and 5 bases stayed unmatched. The V gene's germline CDR1 is SGHVS and CDR2 FNYEAQ. The CDR3 runs to 14 residues. CDR3 DNA sequence: TGTGCCAGCAGCCTCATGGGGGGGACAGATACGCAGTATTTT. This sequence encodes CASSLMGGTDTQYF.